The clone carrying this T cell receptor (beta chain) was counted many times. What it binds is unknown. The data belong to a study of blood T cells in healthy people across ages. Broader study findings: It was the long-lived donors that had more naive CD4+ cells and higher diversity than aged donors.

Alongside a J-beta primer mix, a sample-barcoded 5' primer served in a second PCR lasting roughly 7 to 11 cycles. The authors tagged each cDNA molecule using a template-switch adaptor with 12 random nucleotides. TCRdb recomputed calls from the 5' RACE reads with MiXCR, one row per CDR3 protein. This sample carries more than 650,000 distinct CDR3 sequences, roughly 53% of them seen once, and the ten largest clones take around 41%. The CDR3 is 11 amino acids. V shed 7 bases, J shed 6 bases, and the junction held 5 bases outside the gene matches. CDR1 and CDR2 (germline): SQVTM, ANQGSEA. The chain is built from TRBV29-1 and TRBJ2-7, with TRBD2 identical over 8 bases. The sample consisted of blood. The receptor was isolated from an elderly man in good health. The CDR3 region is CSGGTRGEQYF. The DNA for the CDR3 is TGCAGCGGTGGGACTAGAGGCGAGCAGTACTTC.